The 17 T cell receptor beta chains reported below all come from one sample, sequenced in a study of blood T cell repertoires in COVID-19. Profiled with immunoSEQ multiplex PCR; TCRdb holds only in-frame clones, not every one. The table records roughly 180,000 clones, 82% of them present only once. Sequenced input: peripheral blood. These receptors were taken from a woman of 80 years or more with active or convalescent COVID-19.

The gene calls are TRBV6-4 and TRBJ1-2; 7 bases align to TRBD1. Germline V gene data show CDR1 as MRHNA and CDR2 as SNTAGT. This CDR3 spans 17 amino acids. The V segment lost 2 bases and the J segment 4 bases; nucleotides outside the gene matches: 13. CDR3 protein: CASSDPRQGGWGYGYTF. In DNA form, the CDR3 reads TGTGCCAGCAGTGACCCCCGCCAAGGGGGCTGGGGCTATGGCTACACCTTC.

The chain recombines TRBV5-1 with TRBJ2-1; TRBD2 agrees at 8 bases. The length of the CDR3 is 15 residues. Germline loops: CDR1 SGHRS, CDR2 YFSETQ. The V segment lost 4 bases and the J segment 8 bases; nucleotides outside the gene matches: 11. CDR3 nucleotides: TGCGCCAGCAGCGTATCCGGGACTAGTTCATATGAGCAGTTCTTC. It encodes CASSVSGTSSYEQFF.

This chain uses TRBV5-4 with TRBJ2-1; 11 bases are shared with TRBD2. The trim removed 4 bases at V and 1 base at J, leaving 4 bases unmatched. This CDR3 spans 16 amino acids. Germline V CDR1 and CDR2: SGHNT, YYREEE (reference sequence). The CDR3 region has the DNA TGTGCCAGCAGCGAGGGGACTAGCGGATCCTACAATGAGCAGTTCTTC. Its translation is CASSEGTSGSYNEQFF.

V and J are TRBV5-1 and TRBJ1-2; D is undetermined. The germline CDR1 and CDR2 sequences are SGHRS and YFSETQ. The germline V and J ends were trimmed by 2 bases and 4 bases, with 18 bases remaining between them. The CDR3 has 16 residues. The CDR3 sequence is CASSFGAGRTTYGYTF. In DNA form, the CDR3 reads TGCGCCAGCAGCTTCGGCGCAGGCCGTACCACCTATGGCTACACCTTC.

The genes are TRBV5-1 and TRBJ2-1, with 10 bases matching TRBD1. Germline assignment: CDR1 SGHRS and CDR2 YFSETQ. V trimming: 2 bases; J trimming: 7 bases; junction bases outside the gene matches: 3. This CDR3 is 14 amino acids long. CDR3 protein: CASSLGQGGNEQFF. The CDR3 DNA reads as TGCGCCAGCAGCTTAGGACAGGGGGGGAATGAGCAGTTCTTC.

The V call is TRBV6-5, the J call TRBJ2-3; D is possibly TRBD1 (6 bases). Trimming stripped 5 bases from V and 9 bases from J, with 12 bases between. In germline, CDR1 is MNHEY, CDR2 SVGAGI. This CDR3 is built from 12 residues. CDR3 DNA sequence: TGTGCCAGCAGTCTCGAGCAGGGGACGCAGTATTTT. This sequence encodes CASSLEQGTQYF.

CDR3 DNA: TGTGCCAGCAGCGACTCCGGGACTAGCTATGAGCAGTTCTTC. The encoded protein is CASSDSGTSYEQFF. This chain joins TRBV6-5 and TRBJ2-1, with 9 nucleotides matching TRBD2. After removal of 6 bases from V and 8 bases from J, the junction contained 8 bases not matched to a gene. In germline, CDR1 is MNHEY, CDR2 SVGAGI. The length of the CDR3 is 14 residues.

This clone has a handful of counts. This chain links TRBV30 with TRBJ2-5; 8 nucleotides agree with TRBD1. This CDR3 comprises 13 residues. CDR1 is GTSNPN and CDR2 is SVGIG in the germline V gene (reference sequence). Trimming removed 1 base from V and 5 bases from J; junction bases left unmatched: 3. CDR3 region: CAWSGTGRETQYF. The CDR3 coding sequence is TGTGCCTGGAGTGGGACAGGGAGGGAGACCCAGTACTTC.

CDR3 protein: CASRQSRDTSYEQYF. The CDR3 DNA reads as TGTGCCAGCAGACAAAGCCGGGACACCTCCTACGAGCAGTACTTC. The rearrangement links TRBV5-4 to TRBJ2-7; D perhaps matches TRBD1 (6 bases). This CDR3 has 15 residues. Between the trimmed V and J ends, which lost 5 bases and 0 bases, there was a span of 15 bases. Per germline, CDR1 SGHNT and CDR2 YYREEE (reference sequence).

This clone was counted a few times. The gene calls are TRBV4-1 and TRBJ1-4; the D is unclear. V was shortened by 1 base and J by 4 bases, with 7 bases between the two germline ends. The germline gives CDR1 MGHRA, CDR2 YSYEKL. The CDR3 loop spans 14 amino acids. The CDR3 DNA follows: TGCGCCAGCAGCCAAGTCCAGAATAATGAAAAACTGTTTTTT. Residues: CASSQVQNNEKLFF.

V gene TRBV24-1 combines with J gene TRBJ2-1, with a possible D match to TRBD2 (7 bases). Germline V gives CDR1 KGHDR, CDR2 SFDVKD. V was trimmed by 6 bases and J by 10 bases, leaving 15 bases between them. The CDR3 is 13 residues long. The CDR3 region has the DNA TGTGCCACCAGTCCTCGGGGGGCAGAGGAGCAGTTCTTC. Its translation: CATSPRGAEEQFF.

The chain links TRBV7-9 to TRBJ1-5; 7 nucleotides match TRBD1. With V trimmed by 5 bases and J by 7 bases, 8 bases remained unmatched. This CDR3 has 14 residues. Per the germline V gene, CDR1 is SEHNR and CDR2 is FQNEAQ (reference sequence). In DNA form, the CDR3 reads TGTGCCAGCAGCCCCAAGGGCAGGGGGCAGCCCCAGCATTTT. Translation gives CASSPKGRGQPQHF.

V gene TRBV19 combines with J gene TRBJ2-4, with a weak D call TRBD1 (5 bases). Trimming shortened V by 3 bases and J by 0 bases, and 12 bases separated the two germline ends. Germline V gene sequence: CDR1 LNHDA, CDR2 SQIVND (reference sequence). The CDR3 totals 16 residues. CDR3: CASSIIGQGAKNIQYF. DNA of the CDR3: TGTGCCAGTAGTATCATTGGTCAGGGAGCCAAAAACATTCAGTACTTC.

The chain links TRBV29-1 to TRBJ1-2, with no clear D. The V gene's germline CDR1 is SQVTM and CDR2 ANQGSEA. The V and J ends lost 6 bases and 5 bases respectively, with 22 bases between them. This CDR3 is built from 15 residues. This chain's CDR3 is CSVDLSLGKGYGYTF. Written as DNA, the CDR3 is TGCAGCGTGGACTTATCTCTGGGTAAAGGGTATGGCTACACCTTC. Drawing the rest from reference TRBV29-1 and TRBJ1-2, the complete variable domain is SAVISQKPSRDICQRGTSLTIQCQVDSQVTMMFWYRQQPGQSLTLIATANQGSEATYESGFVIDKFPISRPNLTFSTLTVSNMSPEDSSIYLCSVDLSLGKGYGYTFGSGTRLTVV.

The chain uses TRBV6-4 and TRBJ2-2; 8 nucleotides match TRBD2. CDR1 is MRHNA, CDR2 SNTAGT, per germline. V trimming: 3 bases; J trimming: 2 bases; junction bases outside the gene matches: 5. The CDR3 contains 16 residues. The DNA for the CDR3 is TGTGCCAGCAGTGAGCAAGGACTAGCCAACACCGGGGAGCTGTTTTTT. It encodes CASSEQGLANTGELFF.

The chain uses TRBV25-1 and TRBJ2-1; 11 nucleotides match TRBD2. Germline V lookup: CDR1 MGHDK, CDR2 SYGVNS. Trimming cost V 7 bases and J 7 bases; bases outside gene matches: 9. The CDR3 loop spans 15 amino acids. CDR3 nucleotides: TGTGCCAGCAAAATGGGAGGACTAGCGGGTAATGAGCAGTTCTTC. Translating it yields CASKMGGLAGNEQFF.

CDR3 in amino acids: CASSLSYTGELFF. The DNA for the CDR3 is TGTGCCAGCAGTTTATCGTACACCGGGGAGCTGTTTTTT. The chain carries TRBV12-3 or TRBV12-4 and TRBJ2-2; D is unresolved. The CDR3 totals 13 residues. Trimming left V 2 bases short and J 3 bases short, with 4 bases between.